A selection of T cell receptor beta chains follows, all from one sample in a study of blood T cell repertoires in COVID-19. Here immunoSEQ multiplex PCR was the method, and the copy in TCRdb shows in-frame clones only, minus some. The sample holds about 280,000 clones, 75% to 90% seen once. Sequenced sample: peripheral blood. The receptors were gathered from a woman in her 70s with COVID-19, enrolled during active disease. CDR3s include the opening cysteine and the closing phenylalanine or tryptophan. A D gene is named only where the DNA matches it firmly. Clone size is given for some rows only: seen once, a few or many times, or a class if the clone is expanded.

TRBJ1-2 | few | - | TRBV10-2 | TGCGCCAGCAGTGAGTTCCACGGCTATGGCTACACCTTC | CASSEFHGYGYTF
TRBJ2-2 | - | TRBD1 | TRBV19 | TGTGCCAGTAGCCCCCCCCCGGACAGGCACCGGGAGCTGTTTTTT | CASSPPPDRHRELFF
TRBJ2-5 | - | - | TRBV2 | TGTGCCAGCAGTGAGGGGGGGCTCCAAGAGACCCAGTACTTC | CASSEGGLQETQYF
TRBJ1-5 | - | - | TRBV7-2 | TGTGCCAGCAGCTCCCTTCAGGGGAAACAGCCCCAGCATTTT | CASSSLQGKQPQHF
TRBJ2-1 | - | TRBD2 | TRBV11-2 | TGTGCCAGCAGCCCGGGACTAGCGGCATACAATGAGCAGTTCTTC | CASSPGLAAYNEQFF
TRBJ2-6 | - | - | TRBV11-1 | TGTGCCAGCAGATTGCGGGACTCTGGGGCCAACGTCCTGACTTTC | CASRLRDSGANVLTF
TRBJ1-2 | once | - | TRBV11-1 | TGTGCCAGCAGCTTAGGAGGATCTCTTGGCTACACCTTC | CASSLGGSLGYTF
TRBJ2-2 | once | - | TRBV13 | TGTGCCAGCAGCTTACAACTAGCTCCCGGGGAGCTGTTTTTT | CASSLQLAPGELFF
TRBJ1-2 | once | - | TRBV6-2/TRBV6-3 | TGTGCCAGCAGTTACTTGACAGGCCCAGCTTATGGCTACACCTTC | CASSYLTGPAYGYTF
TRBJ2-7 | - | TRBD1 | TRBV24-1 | TGTGCCACCAGTGATCCAGACAGGGACGAGCAGTACTTC | CATSDPDRDEQYF
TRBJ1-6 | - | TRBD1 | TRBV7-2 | TGTGCCAGCAGCTCAGACAGGGTCGGGGATTCACCCCTCCACTTT | CASSSDRVGDSPLHF
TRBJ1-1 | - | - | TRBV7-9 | TGTGCCAGCAGCTTATTGCGGGGAGGAGGGACTGAAGCTTTCTTT | CASSLLRGGGTEAFF
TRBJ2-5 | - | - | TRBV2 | TGTGCCAGCAGTGGAGAGGTCCGAGCGTGGGTGACCCAGTACTTC | CASSGEVRAWVTQYF
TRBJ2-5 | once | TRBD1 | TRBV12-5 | TGTGCTAGTGGTTTGGTAAGAGGGGGCAGCGGAGAGACCCAGTACTTC | CASGLVRGGSGETQYF